This T cell receptor (beta chain) was sequenced during a study of cytomegalovirus exposure and HLA in healthy donors. Each donor was nominally healthy when sampled (though unrecorded immune exposures were likely). Study-wide results and caveats: The likely origin of a cluster of highly shared sequence variants was a sequencing artifact. A later analysis revealed that TCR association rates differed between HLA loci, peaking at DRB1 and bottoming out at HLA-C.

This CDR3 is 14 amino acids long. Germline CDR1 SQVTM, CDR2 ANQGSEA. Trimming cost V 0 bases and J 3 bases, with 12 bases left between them. Comment on this clone: Its specificity is unknown.

A multiplex PCR was run with 60 Vbeta primers and 13 Jbeta primers. Profiled with immunoSEQ multiplex PCR; TCRdb holds only in-frame clones, not every one. The sample contains 110,000 or so clones, 70% to 80% of which appear only once. Sequencing was done on a sample of PBMCs. The clonotype was recovered from a woman aged 50 to 60 in good health and CMV-seropositive. The J gene is TRBJ2-7, the V gene TRBV29-1; weak D call: TRBD1 (5 bases). The CDR3 DNA follows: TGCAGCGTTGAAGACAGGGATCCCGACTACGAGCAGTACTTC. Translation gives CSVEDRDPDYEQYF.